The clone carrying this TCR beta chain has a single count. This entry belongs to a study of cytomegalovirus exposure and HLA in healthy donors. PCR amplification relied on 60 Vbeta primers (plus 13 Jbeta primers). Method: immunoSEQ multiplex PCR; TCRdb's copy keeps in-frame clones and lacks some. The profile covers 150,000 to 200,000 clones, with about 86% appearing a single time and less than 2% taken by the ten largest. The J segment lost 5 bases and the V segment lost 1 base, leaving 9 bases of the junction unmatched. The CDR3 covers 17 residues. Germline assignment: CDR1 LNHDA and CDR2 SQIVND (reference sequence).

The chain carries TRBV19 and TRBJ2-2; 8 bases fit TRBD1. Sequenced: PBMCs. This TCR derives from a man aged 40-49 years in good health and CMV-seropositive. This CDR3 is CASSIVWNRGNTGELFF. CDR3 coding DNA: TGTGCCAGTAGTATAGTCTGGAACAGGGGGAATACCGGGGAGCTGTTTTTT.